This T cell receptor beta chain came from a study of blood T cell repertoires in COVID-19. At the level of the study: Sites in the United States, Italy and Spain provided acute and convalescent COVID-19 samples. PBMCs, B-cell-depleted T cells, or T cells provided the cDNA or gDNA that made up the material.

Original methodology: Reference gene primer amplification yielded estimated nucleated cell counts. Measured with immunoSEQ multiplex PCR; TCRdb has only the in-frame clones, and not every one. V and J calls and clone size are as listed in that table; D and trimming were resolved from the DNA. The data hold around 250,000 clones, with approximately 81% observed a single time. There are 11 residues in the CDR3. Trimming stripped 6 bases from V and 6 bases from J, with 11 bases between. The V gene's germline CDR1 is DFQATT and CDR2 SNEGSKA (reference sequence). Sample: peripheral blood. This chain connects TRBV20-1 to TRBJ1-2; D is undetermined. This sequence originates from a woman aged 18-30 years with acute or convalescent COVID-19. Here the CDR3 reads CSARPVNGYTF. CDR3 coding DNA: TGCAGTGCCAGACCGGTGAATGGCTACACCTTC.